This T cell receptor beta chain was identified during a study of T cells in Graves' hyperthyroidism and ophthalmopathy. Amplification of TCR beta CDR3 regions was performed using RNA transcripts as template. Researchers ran a first-round RT-PCR on the TCR CDR3 using the HTBI primer set. TCRdb called the multiplex PCR reads again in MiXCR, with one record for every CDR3 protein. The sample has around 35,000 distinct CDR3 sequences; approximately 50% are singletons. It was uncontrolled infection, other autoimmune disease, pregnancy or lactation that excluded patients. Comments on this clonotype: At one of its ends the junction is not consistent with the germline gene, which may arise from a read error.

Per the germline V gene, CDR1 is SGDLS and CDR2 is YYNGEE. This CDR3 has 14 residues. The receptor was isolated from a middle-aged woman with Graves' ophthalmopathy. The sample comprised blood. The rearrangement links TRBV9 to TRBJ2-7; TRBD2 aligns across 7 bases. CDR3: CASSPQYRGDERYF. CDR3 coding DNA: TGTGCCAGCAGCCCCCAATACCGGGGGGACGAGCGGTACTTC. Full variable domain (remainder filled in from reference TRBV9 and TRBJ2-7): DSGVTQTPKHLITATGQRVTLRCSPRSGDLSVYWYQQSLDQGLQFLIQYYNGEERAKGNILERFSAQQFPDLHSELNLSSLELGDSALYFCASSPQYRGDERYFGPGTRLTVT.